The TCR beta chain under discussion was sequenced for a study of response to subunit inactivated influenza vaccine. Study outcomes and limitations: It was suggested by the authors that few new T cells are recruited by each seasonal influenza vaccination.

TCRdb used MiXCR to reprocess the RT-PCR reads, holding one entry per CDR3 protein. The data contain about 480,000 distinct CDR3 sequences, around 25% of them singletons. Details on this clonotype: Its antigen is not known.

This clonotype was obtained from a man aged 50 to 60 who received an inactivated influenza vaccine. The source was CD4+ T cells sorted from PBMCs, collected less than 6 days after vaccination.

The CDR3 region is CSATNPPGQEKLFF. The CDR3 coding sequence is TGCAGTGCTACCAATCCCCCGGGACAGGAAAAACTGTTTTTT. The rearrangement links TRBV20-1 to TRBJ1-4; 7 positions agree with TRBD1. This CDR3 is 14 amino acids long. V gave up 4 bases and J gave up 8 bases; unmatched junction bases: 10. From germline, CDR1 is DFQATT and CDR2 SNEGSKA (reference sequence).